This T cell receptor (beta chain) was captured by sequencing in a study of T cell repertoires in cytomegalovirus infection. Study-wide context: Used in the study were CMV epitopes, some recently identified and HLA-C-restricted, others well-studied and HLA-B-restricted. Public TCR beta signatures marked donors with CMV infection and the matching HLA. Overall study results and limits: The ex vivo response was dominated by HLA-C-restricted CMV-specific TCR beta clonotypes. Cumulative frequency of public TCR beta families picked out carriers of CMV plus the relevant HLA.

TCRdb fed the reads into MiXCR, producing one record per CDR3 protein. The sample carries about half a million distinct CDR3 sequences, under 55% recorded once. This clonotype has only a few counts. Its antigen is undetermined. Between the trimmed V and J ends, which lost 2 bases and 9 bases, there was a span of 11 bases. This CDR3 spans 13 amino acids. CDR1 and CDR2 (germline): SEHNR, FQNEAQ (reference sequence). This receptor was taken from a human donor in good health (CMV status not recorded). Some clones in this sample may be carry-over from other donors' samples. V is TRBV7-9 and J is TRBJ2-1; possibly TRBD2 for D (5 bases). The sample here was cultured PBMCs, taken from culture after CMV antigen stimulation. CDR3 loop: CASSLLAYGEQFF. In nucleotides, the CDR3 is TGTGCCAGCAGCTTATTAGCGTATGGTGAGCAGTTCTTC. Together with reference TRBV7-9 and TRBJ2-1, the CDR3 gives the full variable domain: DTGVSQNPRHKITKRGQNVTFRCDPISEHNRLYWYRQTLGQGPEFLTYFQNEAQLEKSRLLSDRFSAERPKGSFSTLEIQRTEQGDSAMYLCASSLLAYGEQFFGPGTRLTVL.